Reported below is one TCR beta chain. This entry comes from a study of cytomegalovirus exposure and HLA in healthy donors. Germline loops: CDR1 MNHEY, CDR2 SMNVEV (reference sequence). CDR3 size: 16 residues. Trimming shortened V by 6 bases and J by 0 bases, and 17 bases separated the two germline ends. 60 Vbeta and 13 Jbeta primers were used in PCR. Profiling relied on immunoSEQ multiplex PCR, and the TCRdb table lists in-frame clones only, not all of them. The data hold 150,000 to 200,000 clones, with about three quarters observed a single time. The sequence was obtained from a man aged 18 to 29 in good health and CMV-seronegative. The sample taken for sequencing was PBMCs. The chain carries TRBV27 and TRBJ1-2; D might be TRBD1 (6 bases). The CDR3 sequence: CASSAGRDIANYGYTF. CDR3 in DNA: TGTGCCAGCAGCGCGGGGAGGGACATCGCTAACTATGGCTACACCTTC.